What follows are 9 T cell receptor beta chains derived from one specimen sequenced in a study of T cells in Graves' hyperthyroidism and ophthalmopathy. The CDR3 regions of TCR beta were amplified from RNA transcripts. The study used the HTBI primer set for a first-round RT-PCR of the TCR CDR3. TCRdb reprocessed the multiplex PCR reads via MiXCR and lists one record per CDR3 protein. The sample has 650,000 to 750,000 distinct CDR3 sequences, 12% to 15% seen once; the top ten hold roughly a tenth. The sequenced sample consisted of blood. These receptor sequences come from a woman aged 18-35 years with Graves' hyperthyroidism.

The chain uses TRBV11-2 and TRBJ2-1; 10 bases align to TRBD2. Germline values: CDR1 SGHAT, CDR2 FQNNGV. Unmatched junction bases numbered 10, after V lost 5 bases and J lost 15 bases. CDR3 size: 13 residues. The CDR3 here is CASSRAQREGLFF. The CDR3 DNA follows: TGTGCCAGCAGCCGCGCCCAGCGGGAGGGCCTGTTCTTC.

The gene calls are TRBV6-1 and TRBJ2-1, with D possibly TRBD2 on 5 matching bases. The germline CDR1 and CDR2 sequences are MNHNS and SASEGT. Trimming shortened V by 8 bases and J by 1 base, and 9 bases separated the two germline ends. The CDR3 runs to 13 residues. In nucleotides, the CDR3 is TGTGCCAGCTCGACTATTTCCTACAATGAGCAGTTCTTC. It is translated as CASSTISYNEQFF.

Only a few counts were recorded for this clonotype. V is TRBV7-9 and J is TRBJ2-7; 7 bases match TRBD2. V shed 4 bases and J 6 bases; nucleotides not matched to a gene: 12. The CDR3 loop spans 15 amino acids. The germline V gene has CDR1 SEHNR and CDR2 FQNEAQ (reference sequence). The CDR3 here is CASSYLGGGSTEQYF. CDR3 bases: TGTGCCAGCAGCTATCTAGGCGGGGGATCTACCGAGCAGTACTTC.

This chain's CDR3 is CATESAGTQYF. The CDR3 DNA is TGTGCCACCGAATCGGCGGGGACGCAGTATTTT. V is TRBV24-1 and J is TRBJ2-3; possibly TRBD2 for D (6 bases). The CDR3 consists of 11 residues. The V gene lost 9 bases and the J gene lost 9 bases, with 12 bases spanning the gap. Germline loops: CDR1 KGHDR, CDR2 SFDVKD.

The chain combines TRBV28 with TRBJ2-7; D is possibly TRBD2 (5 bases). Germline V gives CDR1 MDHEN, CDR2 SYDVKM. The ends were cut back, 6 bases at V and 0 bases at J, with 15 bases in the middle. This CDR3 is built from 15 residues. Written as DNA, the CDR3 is TGTGCCAGCAGCCGAGGGATATGGGACTCCTACGAGCAGTACTTC. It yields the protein CASSRGIWDSYEQYF.

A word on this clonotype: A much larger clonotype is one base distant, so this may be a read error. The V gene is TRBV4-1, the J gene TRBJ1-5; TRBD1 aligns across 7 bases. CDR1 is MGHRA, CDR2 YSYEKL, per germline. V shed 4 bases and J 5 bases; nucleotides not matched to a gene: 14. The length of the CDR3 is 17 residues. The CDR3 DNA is TGCGCCAGCAGCCTGACATGGGACAGAGGGAGCCATCAGCCCCAGCATTTT. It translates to CASSLTWDRGSHQPQHF.

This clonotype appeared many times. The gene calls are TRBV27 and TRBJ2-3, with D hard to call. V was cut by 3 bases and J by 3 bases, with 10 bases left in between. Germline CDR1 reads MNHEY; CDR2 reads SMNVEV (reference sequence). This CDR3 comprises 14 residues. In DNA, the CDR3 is TGTGCCAGCAGTTTGTGGGGTACGACAGATACGCAGTATTTT. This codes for CASSLWGTTDTQYF.

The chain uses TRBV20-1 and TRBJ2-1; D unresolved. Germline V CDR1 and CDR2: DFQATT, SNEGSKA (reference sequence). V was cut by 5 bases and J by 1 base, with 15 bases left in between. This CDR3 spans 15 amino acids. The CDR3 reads CSAALRVGSYNEQFF. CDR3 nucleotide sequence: TGCAGTGCTGCCCTTCGGGTAGGATCCTACAATGAGCAGTTCTTC.

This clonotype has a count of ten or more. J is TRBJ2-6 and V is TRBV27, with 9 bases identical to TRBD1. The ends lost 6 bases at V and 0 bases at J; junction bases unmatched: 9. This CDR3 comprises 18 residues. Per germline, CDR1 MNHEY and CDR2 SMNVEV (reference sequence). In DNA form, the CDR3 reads TGTGCCAGCAGCAAGGAGGGGGACAGGGTCTCTGGGGCCAACGTCCTGACTTTC. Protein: CASSKEGDRVSGANVLTF.